The T cell receptor beta chain under discussion was sequenced for a study of primary melanoma T cells and metastatic recurrence. Study-wide results and limits: A T-cell-mediated antitumor response in primary melanoma was only suggested. Independent of thickness, ulceration, mitotic rate and age, T-cell fraction reportedly predicted outcome.

Each patient's primary melanoma had been removed surgically, with risk of metastatic recurrence. Libraries were prepared by immunoSEQ multiplex PCR; TCRdb keeps only in-frame clonotypes and omits some of them. This sample has over 1,500 clones, with about 80% found just once. The V end lost 1 base, the J end lost 2 bases, and 13 bases lay between the germline ends. This CDR3 region has 16 residues. Germline V gene lookup returns CDR1 SGHNT and CDR2 YENEEA. By its share, this clone is large. Its antigen is undetermined. The chain combines TRBV11-3 with TRBJ2-3, with a possible D match to TRBD1 (5 bases). Sequencing used melanoma tumor tissue. The TCR originated in a human donor with melanoma. The CDR3 loop is CASSLVAGSYTDTQYF. CDR3 nucleotide sequence: TGTGCCAGCAGCTTAGTGGCAGGGTCATACACAGATACGCAGTATTTT.